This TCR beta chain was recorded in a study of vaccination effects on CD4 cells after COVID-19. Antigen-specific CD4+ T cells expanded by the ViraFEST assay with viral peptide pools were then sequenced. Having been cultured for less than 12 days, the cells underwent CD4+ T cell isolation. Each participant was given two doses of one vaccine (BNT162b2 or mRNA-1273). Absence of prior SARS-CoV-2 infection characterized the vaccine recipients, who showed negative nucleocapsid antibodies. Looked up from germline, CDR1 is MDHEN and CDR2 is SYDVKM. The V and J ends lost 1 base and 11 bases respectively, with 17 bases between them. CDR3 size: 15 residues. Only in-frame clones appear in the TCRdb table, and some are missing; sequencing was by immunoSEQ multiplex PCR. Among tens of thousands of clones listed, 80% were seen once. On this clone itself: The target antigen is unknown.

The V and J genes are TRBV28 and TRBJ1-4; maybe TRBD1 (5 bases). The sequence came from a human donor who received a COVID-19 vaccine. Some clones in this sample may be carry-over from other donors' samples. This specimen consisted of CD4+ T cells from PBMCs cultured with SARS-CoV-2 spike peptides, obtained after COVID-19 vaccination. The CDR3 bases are TGTGCCAGCAGTTTATCAGGAGCCGCACCAGGGAAACTGTTTTTT. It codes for CASSLSGAAPGKLFF. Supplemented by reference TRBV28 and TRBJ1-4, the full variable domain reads DVKVTQSSRYLVKRTGEKVFLECVQDMDHENMFWYRQDPGLGLRLIYFSYDVKMKEKGDIPEGYSVSREKKERFSLILESASTNQTSMYLCASSLSGAAPGKLFFGSGTQLSVL.